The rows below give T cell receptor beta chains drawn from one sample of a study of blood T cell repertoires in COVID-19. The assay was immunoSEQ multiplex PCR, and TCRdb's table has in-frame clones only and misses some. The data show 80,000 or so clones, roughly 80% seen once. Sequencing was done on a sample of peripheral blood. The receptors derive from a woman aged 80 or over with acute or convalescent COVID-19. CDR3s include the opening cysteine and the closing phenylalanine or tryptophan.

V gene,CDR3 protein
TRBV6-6,CASSSSGGVRNEQFF
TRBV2,CANLPRASQSWRTTQYF
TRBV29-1,CSVGLAGGPQETQYF
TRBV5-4,CASSPGQRAYEQYF
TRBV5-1,CASSLDRGNTEAFF
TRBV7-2,CASSLYGGYGYTF
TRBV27,CASTMGLAGMGEQFF
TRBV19,CASSTFTGSGNSPLHF
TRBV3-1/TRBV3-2,CASSQEHSGNTIYF
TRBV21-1,CASFGDRGASGANVLTF
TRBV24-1,CATGETPNQPQHF
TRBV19,CASSIFAGGLNQPQHF
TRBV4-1,CASSGPSGQIVTGELFF
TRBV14,CASSQDYGQRGTDTQYF
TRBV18,CASSPGTGENTIYF
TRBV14,CASSQEAYRFYGYTF
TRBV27,CASSFGESGANVLTF
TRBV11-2,CASSLHRENNSPLHF
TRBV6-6,CASKTVNTEAFF
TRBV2,CASTSGGKDTQYF
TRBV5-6,CASSLNHRDTQYF
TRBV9,CASSLGRDDGGRQPQHF
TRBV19,CASSIVSREQFF
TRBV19,CASSIGQGVLQEKLFF
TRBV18,CASSSAPPDRGLYGYTF
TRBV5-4,CASNPTGQYYGYTF
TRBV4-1,CASSQEQGAPTEAFF
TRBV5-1,CASSPGENEKLFF
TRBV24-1,CATSDSPGQSGNTIYF
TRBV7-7,CATGQSSGANVLTF
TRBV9,CASSPRLAGGDEQFF
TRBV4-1,CASSQRTAYNSPLHF
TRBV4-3,CASSPRTGGWDEKLFF
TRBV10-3,CAISAPEGSGPHEQYF
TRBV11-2,CASRLPPLETQYF